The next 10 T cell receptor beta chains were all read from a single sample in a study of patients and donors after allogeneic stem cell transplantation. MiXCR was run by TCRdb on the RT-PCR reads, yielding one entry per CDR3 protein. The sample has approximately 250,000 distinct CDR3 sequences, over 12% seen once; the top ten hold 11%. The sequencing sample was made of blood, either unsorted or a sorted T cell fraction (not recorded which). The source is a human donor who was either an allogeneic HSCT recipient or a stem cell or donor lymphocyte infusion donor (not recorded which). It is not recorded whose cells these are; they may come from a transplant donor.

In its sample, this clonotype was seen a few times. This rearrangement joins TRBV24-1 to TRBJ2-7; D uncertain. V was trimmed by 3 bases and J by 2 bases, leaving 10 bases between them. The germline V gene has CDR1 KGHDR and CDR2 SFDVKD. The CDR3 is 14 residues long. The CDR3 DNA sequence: TGTGCCACCAGTGATAACTCGGACGCCTACGAGCAGTACTTC. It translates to CATSDNSDAYEQYF.

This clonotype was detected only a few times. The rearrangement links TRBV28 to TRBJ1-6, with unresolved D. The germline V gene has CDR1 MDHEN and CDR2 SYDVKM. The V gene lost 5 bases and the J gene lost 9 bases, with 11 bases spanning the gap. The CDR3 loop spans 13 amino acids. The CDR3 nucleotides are TGTGCCAGCAGTCCGGACGCGCGTTCACCCCTCCACTTT. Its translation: CASSPDARSPLHF.

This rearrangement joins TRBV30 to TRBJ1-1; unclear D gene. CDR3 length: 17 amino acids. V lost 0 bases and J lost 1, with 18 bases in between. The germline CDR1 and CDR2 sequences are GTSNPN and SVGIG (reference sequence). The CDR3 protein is CAWSVPLPGLRNTEAFF. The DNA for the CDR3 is TGTGCCTGGAGTGTACCCCTCCCCGGGTTGCGGAACACTGAAGCTTTCTTT.

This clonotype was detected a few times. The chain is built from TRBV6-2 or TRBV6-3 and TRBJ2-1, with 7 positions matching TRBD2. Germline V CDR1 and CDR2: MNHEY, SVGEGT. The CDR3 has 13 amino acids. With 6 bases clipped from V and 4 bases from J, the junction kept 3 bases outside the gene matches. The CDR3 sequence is CASRAGGYNEQFF. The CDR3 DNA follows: TGTGCCAGCAGGGCCGGGGGGTACAATGAGCAGTTCTTC.

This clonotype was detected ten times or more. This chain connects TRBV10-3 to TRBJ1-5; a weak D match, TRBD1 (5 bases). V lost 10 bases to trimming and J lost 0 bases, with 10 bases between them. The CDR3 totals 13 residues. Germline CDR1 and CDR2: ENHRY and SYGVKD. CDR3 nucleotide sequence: TGTGCCACGACGGACAATAGCAATCAGCCCCAGCATTTT. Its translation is CATTDNSNQPQHF.

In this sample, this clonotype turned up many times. DNA for the CDR3: TGCGCCAGCAGCCAAGTAGGACAGTACTATGGCTACACCTTC. It encodes CASSQVGQYYGYTF. The chain uses TRBV4-1 and TRBJ1-2, with a possible D match to TRBD1 (6 bases). This CDR3 is 14 amino acids long. Trimming took 1 base from V and 3 from J, leaving 9 bases between them. Per germline, CDR1 MGHRA and CDR2 YSYEKL.

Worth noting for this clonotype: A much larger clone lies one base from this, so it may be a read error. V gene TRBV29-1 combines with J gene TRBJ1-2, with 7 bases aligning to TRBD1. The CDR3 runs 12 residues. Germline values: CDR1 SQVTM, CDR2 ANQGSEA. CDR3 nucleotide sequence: TGCAGCGTTGATGCAGGGGGGCATGGCCACACCTTC. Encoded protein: CSVDAGGHGHTF.

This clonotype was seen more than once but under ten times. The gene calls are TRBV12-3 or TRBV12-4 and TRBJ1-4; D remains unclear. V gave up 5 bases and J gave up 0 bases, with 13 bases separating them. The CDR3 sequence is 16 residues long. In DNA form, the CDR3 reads TGTGCCAGCAGTCAGTCGCCCTTGACAACTAATGAAAAACTGTTTTTT. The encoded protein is CASSQSPLTTNEKLFF.

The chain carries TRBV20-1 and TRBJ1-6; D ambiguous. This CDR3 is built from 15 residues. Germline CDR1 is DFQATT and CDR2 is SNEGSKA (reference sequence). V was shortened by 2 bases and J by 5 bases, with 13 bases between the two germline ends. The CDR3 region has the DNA TGCAGTGCTAGAAAGGGCCGGGGTAATAATTCACCCCTCCACTTT. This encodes CSARKGRGNNSPLHF.

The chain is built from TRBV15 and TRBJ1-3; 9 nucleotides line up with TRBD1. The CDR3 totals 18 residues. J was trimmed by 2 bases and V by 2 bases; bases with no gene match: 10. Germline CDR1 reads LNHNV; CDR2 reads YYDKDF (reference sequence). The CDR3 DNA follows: TGTGCCACCAGCAGAAAACAGGGGGCGGCAAGCCCTGGAAACACCATATATTTT. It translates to CATSRKQGAASPGNTIYF.